This section outlines one T cell receptor beta chain sequence together with its context. Its antigen remains unknown. One entry per CDR3 protein results from TCRdb running MiXCR on the 5' RACE reads. The top ten hold about a third of the sample, which has approximately 150,000 distinct CDR3 sequences, about a tenth seen once. This entry comes from a study of T cells after yellow fever vaccination. Notes on the study in general: Abundant bulk-derived clonotypes could contaminate FACS-sorted repertoires. Post-booster repertoires again held most primary-vaccination clones (about 95% CD4, 80% to 90% CD8).

This TCR was sampled from a man younger than 35 who received the YFV17D yellow fever vaccine. The sample in question was CD8+ T cells sorted from PBMCs, obtained 45 days after the yellow fever booster vaccination.

The CDR3 DNA follows: TGTGCCAGCAGCCTCGAGCCATCTTACTACGAGCAGTACTTC. Protein: CASSLEPSYYEQYF. The V gene is TRBV12-3 or TRBV12-4, the J gene TRBJ2-7; D ambiguous. With 6 bases removed from V and 3 bases from J, the gap between germline ends came to 15 bases. This CDR3 is 14 amino acids long.